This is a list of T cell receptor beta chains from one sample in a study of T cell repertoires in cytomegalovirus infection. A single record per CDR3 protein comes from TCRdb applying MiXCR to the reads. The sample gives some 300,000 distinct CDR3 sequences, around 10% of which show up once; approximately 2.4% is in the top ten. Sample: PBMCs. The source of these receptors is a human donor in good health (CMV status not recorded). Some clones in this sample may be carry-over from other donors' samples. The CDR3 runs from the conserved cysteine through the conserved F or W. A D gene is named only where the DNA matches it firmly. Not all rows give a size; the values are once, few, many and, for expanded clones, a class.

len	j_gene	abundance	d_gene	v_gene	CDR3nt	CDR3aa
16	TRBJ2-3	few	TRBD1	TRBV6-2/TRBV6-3	TGTGCCAGCAGTTACTCGACAGGGGCGCGGACAGATACGCAGTATTTT	CASSYSTGARTDTQYF
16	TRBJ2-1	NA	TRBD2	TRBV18	TGTGCCAGCTCACCACCGCTAGCGGGGGTTTACAATGAGCAGTTCTTC	CASSPPLAGVYNEQFF
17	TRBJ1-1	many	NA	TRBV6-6	TGTGCCAGCAGTTACCCCAGACAGGCGAGCATGAACACTGAAGCTTTCTTT	CASSYPRQASMNTEAFF
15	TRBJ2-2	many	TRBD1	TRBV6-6	TGTGCCAGCAGTCTGAGACAGGGGGCGAACGGGGAGCTGTTTTTT	CASSLRQGANGELFF
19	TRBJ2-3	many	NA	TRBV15	TGTGCCACCAGCGCCAGCGGCAGGGGACCCTCTCATAGCACAGATACGCAGTATTTT	CATSASGRGPSHSTDTQYF
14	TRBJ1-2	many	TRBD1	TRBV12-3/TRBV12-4	TGTGCCAGCAGTAGACAGGGGTTATCAGGTGGCTACACCTTC	CASSRQGLSGGYTF
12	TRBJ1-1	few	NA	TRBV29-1	TGCAGCCTCGAACGGTGGGGCACTGAAGCTTTCTTT	CSLERWGTEAFF
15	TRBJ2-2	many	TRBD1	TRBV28	TGTGCCAGCAGTTCCCGGGACAGAATAATCGGGGAGCTGTTTTTT	CASSSRDRIIGELFF
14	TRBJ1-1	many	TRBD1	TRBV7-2	TGTGCCAGCAGCATGGGACAGGTCGCCACTGAAGCTTTCTTT	CASSMGQVATEAFF
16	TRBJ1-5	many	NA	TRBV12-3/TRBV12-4	TGTGCCAGCAGTTTGACCGGGACACCAAACTTATCGCCCCAGCATTTT	CASSLTGTPNLSPQHF
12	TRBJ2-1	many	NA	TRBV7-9	TGTGCCAGCAGCTTACAGACCACCGAGCAGTTCTTC	CASSLQTTEQFF
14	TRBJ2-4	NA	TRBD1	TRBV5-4	TGTGCCAGCAGCTTGAGTGGGACAGAAAACATTCAGTACTTC	CASSLSGTENIQYF
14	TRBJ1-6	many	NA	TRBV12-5	TGTGCTAGTGGTCCGGGGGGGATTGGTTCACCCCTCCACTTT	CASGPGGIGSPLHF
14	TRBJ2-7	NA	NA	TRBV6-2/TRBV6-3	TGTGCCAGCAGTTTGCTTGGGTCAGCCTACGAGCAGTACTTC	CASSLLGSAYEQYF
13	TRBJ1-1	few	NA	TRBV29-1	TGCAGCGATGGTGCGGGGGCGGTCACTGAAGCTTTCTTT	CSDGAGAVTEAFF
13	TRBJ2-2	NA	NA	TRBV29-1	TGCAGCGTTGGATACAAAAACACCGGGGAGCTGTTTTTT	CSVGYKNTGELFF
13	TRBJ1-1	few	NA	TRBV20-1	TGCAGTGCTACAAGTCAGGCGAGCACTGAAGCTTTCTTT	CSATSQASTEAFF
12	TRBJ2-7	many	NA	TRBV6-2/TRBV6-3	TGTGCCAGCAGTATTCTTTCCTACGAGCAGTACTTC	CASSILSYEQYF
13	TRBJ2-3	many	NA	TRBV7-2	TGTGCCAGCACCCAGACGCAGCGGGATACGCAGTATTTT	CASTQTQRDTQYF
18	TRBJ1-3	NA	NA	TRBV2	TGTGCCAGCAAGTGGGACCTAACCGGGACCCTTTCTGGAAACACCATATATTTT	CASKWDLTGTLSGNTIYF
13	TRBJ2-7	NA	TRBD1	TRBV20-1	TGCAGTGCTCCGGGACAGGGGGCTCCCGAGCAGTACTTC	CSAPGQGAPEQYF
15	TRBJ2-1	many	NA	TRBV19	TGTGCCAGTAGTCGTAGAGGGACCCCCTGGAATGAGCAGTTCTTC	CASSRRGTPWNEQFF
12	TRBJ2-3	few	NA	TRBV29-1	TGCAGCGGGGGACATACCACAGATACGCAGTATTTT	CSGGHTTDTQYF
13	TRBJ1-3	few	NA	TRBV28	TGTGCCAGCAGAGAAGGGTCTGGAAACACCATATATTTT	CASREGSGNTIYF
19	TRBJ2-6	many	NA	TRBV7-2	TGTGCCAGCAGCGTGGGGCCGGGGGCCTCGGTCGGTGGGGCCAACGTCCTGACTTTC	CASSVGPGASVGGANVLTF
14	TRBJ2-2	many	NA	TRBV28	TGTGCCAGCAGTTTAACGAGGGCGGGCGGGGAGCTGTTTTTT	CASSLTRAGGELFF
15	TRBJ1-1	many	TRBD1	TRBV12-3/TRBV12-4	TGTGCCAGCAGTCGGCGACAGGGAGGGGACACTGAAGCTTTCTTT	CASSRRQGGDTEAFF
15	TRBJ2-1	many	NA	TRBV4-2	TGTGCCAGCAGCCAAGTGGGGGGCTCCTACAATGAGCAGTTCTTC	CASSQVGGSYNEQFF
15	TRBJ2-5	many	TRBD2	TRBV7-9	TGTGCCAGCAGCTCCTTACCCGGACTAGCGGAGACCCAGTACTTC	CASSSLPGLAETQYF
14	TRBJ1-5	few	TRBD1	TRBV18	TGTGCCAGCTCACCACAAGACAGGGATACCCCCCAGCATTTT	CASSPQDRDTPQHF
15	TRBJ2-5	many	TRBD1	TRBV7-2	TGTGCCAGCAGCTCGACAGGGATCACCCAAGAGACCCAGTACTTC	CASSSTGITQETQYF
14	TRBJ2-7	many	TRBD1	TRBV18	TGTGCCAGCTCACCCCGGGACAGGACGGGTGAGCAGTACTTC	CASSPRDRTGEQYF
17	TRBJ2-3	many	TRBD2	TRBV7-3	TGTGCCAGCAGCTTAATTGGGGGGACTAGCGGGGCAGATACGCAGTATTTT	CASSLIGGTSGADTQYF
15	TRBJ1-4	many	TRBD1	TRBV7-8	TGTGCCAGCAGCTTGACGGGACAGGGTTATGAAAAACTGTTTTTT	CASSLTGQGYEKLFF
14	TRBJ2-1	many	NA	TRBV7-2	TGTGCCAGCAGCTTAGCCCCGGTAGACAATGAGCAGTTCTTC	CASSLAPVDNEQFF
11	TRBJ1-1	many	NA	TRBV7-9	TGTGCCAGCAGCCGGGGCCTCGAAGCTTTCTTT	CASSRGLEAFF
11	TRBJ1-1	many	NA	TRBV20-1	TGCAGTGCTAGGGGAAGCACTGAAGCTTTCTTT	CSARGSTEAFF
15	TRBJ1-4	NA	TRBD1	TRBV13	TGTGCCAGCAGCAACTACAGGGGCGCTAATGAAAAACTGTTTTTT	CASSNYRGANEKLFF
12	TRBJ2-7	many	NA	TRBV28	TGTGCCAGCAGCCCTGGGTCCTACGAGCAGTACTTC	CASSPGSYEQYF
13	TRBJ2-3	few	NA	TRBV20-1	TGCAGTGCTAGGAAGAGCGGCACAGATACGCAGTATTTT	CSARKSGTDTQYF
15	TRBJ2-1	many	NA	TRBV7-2	TGTGCCAGCAGCTTAGGGTTACCCTCCTACAATGAGCAGTTCTTC	CASSLGLPSYNEQFF
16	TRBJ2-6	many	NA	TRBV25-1	TGTGCCAGCAGTGGGTACAGGACCTCTGGGGCCAACGTCCTGACTTTC	CASSGYRTSGANVLTF
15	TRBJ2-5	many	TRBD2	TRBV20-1	TGCAGTGCTAGACCCGAGCGGGGGGGCCGGGAGACCCAGTACTTC	CSARPERGGRETQYF
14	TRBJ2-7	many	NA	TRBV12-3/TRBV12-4	TGTGCCAGCAGTTTAGGCAGTTCGTCCTACGAGCAGTACTTC	CASSLGSSSYEQYF
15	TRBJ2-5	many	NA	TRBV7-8	TGTGCCAGCAGCTTAAAGGGGGGCGGATTGGAGACCCAGTACTTC	CASSLKGGGLETQYF
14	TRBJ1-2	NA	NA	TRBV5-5	TGTGCCAGCAGCTTGGACGGCGGGAACTATGGCTACACCTTC	CASSLDGGNYGYTF
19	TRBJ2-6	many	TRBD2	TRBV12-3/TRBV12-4	TGTGCCAGCAGTTTAGGTGGAGGCAGCGGGGGGCTAGGGGCCAACGTCCTGACTTTC	CASSLGGGSGGLGANVLTF
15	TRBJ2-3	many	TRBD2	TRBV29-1	TGCAGCGTGACCGGGACTAGCGGGGGTACAGATACGCAGTATTTT	CSVTGTSGGTDTQYF
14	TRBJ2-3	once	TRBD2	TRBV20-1	TGCAGTGCCCCTCTAGCGGGGGTCACAGATACGCAGTATTTT	CSAPLAGVTDTQYF
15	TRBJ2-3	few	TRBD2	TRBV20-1	TGCAGTGCTAAGATAGCGGGGAGGATCACAGATACGCAGTATTTT	CSAKIAGRITDTQYF
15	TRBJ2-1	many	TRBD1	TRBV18	TGTGCCAGCTCTCCCCGGACAGGAACCTACAATGAGCAGTTCTTC	CASSPRTGTYNEQFF
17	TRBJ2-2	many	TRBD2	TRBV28	TGTGCCAGCAGTTTTACTTTTGCGGGGGCGAACACCGGGGAGCTGTTTTTT	CASSFTFAGANTGELFF
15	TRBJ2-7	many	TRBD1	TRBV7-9	TGTGCCAGCAGCTCTCCGGGACAGGGGGTCTACGAGCAGTACTTC	CASSSPGQGVYEQYF
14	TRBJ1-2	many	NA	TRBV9	TGTGCCAGCAGCGCCGACCGGTCGATTTTTGGCTACACCTTC	CASSADRSIFGYTF
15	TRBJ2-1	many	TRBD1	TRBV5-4	TGTGCCAGCAGCTTCGGGTGGGACAGGGCCAATGAGCAGTTCTTC	CASSFGWDRANEQFF
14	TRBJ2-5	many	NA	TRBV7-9	TGTGCCAGCAGCCCACGGACCGCCTGGGAGACCCAGTACTTC	CASSPRTAWETQYF